These 14 T cell receptor beta chains were all obtained from the same sample, sequenced in a study of Ad26.COV2.S vaccination and SARS-CoV-2 variants. Here immunoSEQ multiplex PCR was the method, and the copy in TCRdb shows in-frame clones only, minus some. Among about 350,000 clones listed, less than 90% were seen once. Treatment in this sample: 19 received Ad26.COV2.S at low or high dose, single or two shots; 5 received placebo; per-sample allocation not given. After the first vaccine or placebo injection, samples were drawn on day 63. Here the sequenced sample was peripheral blood, taken in a trial of Ad26.COV2.S vaccine versus placebo. The source of these receptors is a person aged 18-60 years who received the Ad26.COV2.S COVID-19 vaccine or a placebo.

The chain uses TRBV6-4 and TRBJ1-5; TRBD1 matches at 7 bases. After removal of 4 bases from V and 5 bases from J, the junction contained 2 bases not matched to a gene. From germline, CDR1 is MRHNA and CDR2 SNTAGT. The CDR3 contains 13 residues. In DNA form, the CDR3 reads TGTGCCAGCAGTGGAACAGGGGATCAGCCCCAGCATTTT. This gives the protein CASSGTGDQPQHF.

The rearrangement uses TRBV5-4 and TRBJ1-4; TRBD1 matches 7 bases. Germline V lookup: CDR1 SGHNT, CDR2 YYREEE (reference sequence). This CDR3 region has 15 residues. V lost 2 bases to trimming and J lost 0 bases; unmatched junction nucleotides: 1. CDR3 residues: CASSFTGATNEKLFF. CDR3 nucleotide sequence: TGTGCCAGCAGCTTCACAGGGGCAACTAATGAAAAACTGTTTTTT.

The chain has TRBV5-1 and TRBJ2-1; D gene uncertain. The germline V gene has CDR1 SGHRS and CDR2 YFSETQ. V lost 7 bases, J lost 0 bases, and 8 bases lay in between. This CDR3 region has 13 residues. This chain's CDR3 is CASGQTSYNEQFF. The CDR3 region has the DNA TGCGCCAGCGGGCAGACCTCCTACAATGAGCAGTTCTTC.

The rearrangement uses TRBV15 and TRBJ2-5; D perhaps matches TRBD2 (5 bases). CDR1 and CDR2 (germline): LNHNV, YYDKDF (reference sequence). Trimming removed 0 bases at V and 1 base at J, with 9 bases between. The CDR3 loop spans 15 amino acids. This chain's CDR3 is CATSRDWTVQETQYF. The CDR3, as DNA: TGTGCCACCAGCAGAGATTGGACTGTCCAAGAGACCCAGTACTTC.

This clone has only a few counts. This rearrangement joins TRBV27 to TRBJ1-6; unclear D gene. V was shortened by 3 bases and J by 7 bases, with 7 bases between the two germline ends. Germline V gives CDR1 MNHEY, CDR2 SMNVEV (reference sequence). The CDR3 totals 13 residues. The CDR3 nucleotides are TGTGCCAGCAGTTTCGACTTCAATTCACCCCTCCACTTT. Amino acid sequence: CASSFDFNSPLHF.

The chain recombines TRBV7-8 with TRBJ1-2, with D perhaps TRBD1 (6 bases). The CDR3 is made up of 14 amino acids. V dropped 2 bases and J dropped 4 bases, with 11 bases sitting between them. Germline CDR1 SGHVS, CDR2 FQNEAQ. The CDR3 DNA reads TGTGCCAGCAGCTTATCTCAGGGGCCCTATGGCTACACCTTC. It translates to CASSLSQGPYGYTF.

The rearrangement links TRBV21-1 to TRBJ2-3; TRBD1 was called by the table and not checked on the DNA. TRBV21-1 is flagged as a pseudogene. This CDR3 is 16 amino acids long. CDR3: CASSKVRGTLKYTQYF. The CDR3 DNA reads TGTGCCAGCAGCAAAGTGAGGGGGACACTAAAATATACGCAGTATTTT.

As concerns this clone: The same CDR3 is also encoded by other DNA sequences in this sample. The rearrangement uses TRBV3-1 (or the pseudogene TRBV3-2) and TRBJ2-1; a weak D match, TRBD2 (5 bases). Looked up from germline, CDR1 is LGHDT and CDR2 is YNNKEL (reference sequence). Deletions cut 4 bases from V and 7 bases from J, with 5 bases between. This CDR3 region has 11 residues. The CDR3 here is CASSPGNEQFF. In DNA form, the CDR3 reads TGTGCCAGCAGCCCGGGGAATGAGCAGTTCTTC.

V is TRBV7-2 and J is TRBJ2-1; D is ambiguous. The ends were cut back, 4 bases at V and 8 bases at J, with 12 bases in the middle. The CDR3 is 13 residues long. Germline V gene lookup returns CDR1 SGHTA and CDR2 FQGNSA. CDR3 residues: CASSSGPVDEQFF. CDR3 nucleotides: TGTGCCAGCAGCTCGGGCCCAGTGGATGAGCAGTTCTTC.

There are many counts of this clone. The chain joins TRBV19 to TRBJ2-2; 7 positions match TRBD2. The CDR3 spans 13 residues. Germline V gene lookup returns CDR1 LNHDA and CDR2 SQIVND (reference sequence). V was clipped by 5 bases and J by 5 bases; unmatched bases: 2. The CDR3 nucleotides are TGTGCCAGTAGTCCCGGGGGGACCGGGGAGCTGTTTTTT. Translation: CASSPGGTGELFF. Filled out from reference TRBV19 and TRBJ2-2, the complete variable domain reads DGGITQSPKYLFRKEGQNVTLSCEQNLNHDAMYWYRQDPGQGLRLIYYSQIVNDFQKGDIAEGYSVSREKKESFPLTVTSAQKNPTAFYLCASSPGGTGELFFGEGSRLTVL.

The chain uses TRBV5-1 and TRBJ2-6, with D possibly TRBD1 on 6 matching bases. Trimming shortened V by 3 bases and J by 2 bases, and 6 bases separated the two germline ends. Germline loops: CDR1 SGHRS, CDR2 YFSETQ. The length of the CDR3 is 14 residues. CDR3 sequence: CASSSGAGANVLTF. In DNA, the CDR3 is TGCGCCAGCAGCTCAGGGGCTGGGGCCAACGTCCTGACTTTC.

The chain combines TRBV7-2 with TRBJ2-7; 7 positions agree with TRBD1. Germline loops: CDR1 SGHTA, CDR2 FQGNSA. V lost 5 bases to trimming and J lost 9 bases; unmatched junction nucleotides: 4. The CDR3 length is 11 residues. For the CDR3, the DNA is TGTGCCAGCAGCAAGGGGGCCGGGCAGTACTTC. Its protein product is CASSKGAGQYF.

The count of this clone is one. The chain recombines TRBV7-3 with TRBJ2-3; 11 nucleotides align to TRBD2. The CDR3 runs 16 residues. The V gene's germline CDR1 is SGHTA and CDR2 FQGTGA. J gave up 2 bases and V 4 bases, and 5 bases lay outside the gene matches. CDR3 sequence: CASSSRLAGPTDTQYF. In DNA form, the CDR3 reads TGTGCCAGCAGCTCCCGACTAGCGGGGCCCACAGATACGCAGTATTTT.

The chain carries TRBV19 and TRBJ2-7; tentatively, D is TRBD1 or TRBD2 (5 bases each). Trimming pared 9 bases from V and 6 bases from J, leaving 18 bases between. The CDR3 spans 13 residues. The germline V gene has CDR1 LNHDA and CDR2 SQIVND (reference sequence). The CDR3 loop is CASRPGQISEQYF. DNA of the CDR3: TGTGCCAGCCGACCGGGGCAGATCTCCGAGCAGTACTTC.